The clone carrying this TCR beta chain appeared once. Its antigen is currently unknown. A read error may account for a junction end that differs from germline. This CDR3 has 15 residues. The germline V gene has CDR1 SGHAT and CDR2 FQNNGV. Both blood RNA, taken from unsorted whole blood, and germline DNA were extracted. This entry is derived from a study of tumor-infiltrating lymphocytes in primary liver carcinoma. Study-level points and caveats: Researchers did not compare CD4+ and CD8+ repertoires, as samples were bulk unsorted.

TCR beta cDNA was reverse-transcribed from 500 ng of total RNA. The reaction used a constant-region primer and ProtoScript II reverse transcriptase. Investigators got TCR beta libraries out of three nested multiplex PCR rounds, done with slightly modified ARM-PCR. The first two PCR rounds used TRBV1-TRBV30 forward primers with a C-beta reverse primer, roughly 11 cycles each. TCRdb itself ran the multiplex PCR reads through MiXCR, one entry per CDR3 protein. The table has about 330,000 distinct CDR3 sequences, 65% seen once. Sequences were obtained from peripheral blood. This clonotype was obtained from a man aged 35-49 years with primary liver carcinoma and hepatitis B virus infection. V gene TRBV11-2 combines with J gene TRBJ2-7, with D possibly being TRBD2 (5 bases). CDR3 in DNA: TGTGCCAGCAGTTTATACTCGGGGATTACCTACGAACAGTACTTC. It yields the protein CASSLYSGITYEQYF.